One T cell receptor beta chain is described in this entry. The CDR3 is 14 amino acids. V shed 4 bases and J 7 bases; nucleotides not matched to a gene: 11. Germline lookup yields CDR1 SGHRS and CDR2 YFSETQ. The sample belongs to a study of shared clonotypes between healthy human individuals. Sorted-subset replicate PCRs used 200 ng of genomic DNA. This amount corresponded to about 30,000 T cell genomes. Libraries were prepared by immunoSEQ multiplex PCR; TCRdb keeps only in-frame clonotypes and omits some of them. This repertoire shows hundreds of thousands of clones, 74% found once; its top ten account for around 1.6%.

The sequence was obtained from a woman in her 30s in good health. This chain connects TRBV5-1 to TRBJ2-7; 7 positions agree with TRBD1. Sequenced input: memory CD4+ T cells sorted from blood. The subset: CD45RA-negative fraction. The CDR3 nucleotides are TGCGCCAGCAGCGATTGGGACAGTCGGGTAGAGCAGTACTTC. Its protein is CASSDWDSRVEQYF.